The T cell receptor beta chain described here comes from a study of Tregs in tolerant kidney transplant recipients. Study results and limitations: The small number of patients limits these findings pending further validation.

CDR3 length equals 16 residues. From germline, CDR1 is SEHNR and CDR2 FQNEAQ (reference sequence). J was trimmed by 1 base and V by 1 base; bases with no gene match: 6. The protocol was immunoSEQ multiplex PCR, while the TCRdb copy is restricted to in-frame clones and leaves out a portion. The repertoire has roughly 99,000 clones, approximately 93% of them found once; the top ten carry 0.46%. In the case of this clone: Its target is not known.

The V gene is TRBV7-9, the J gene TRBJ1-2, with TRBD1 identical over 7 bases. The specimen comprised CD4+ T cells from blood, sampled before the transplant. The receptor was isolated from a human donor who received a combined kidney and bone marrow transplant. The CDR3 loop is CASSLVRQGDNYGYTF. The CDR3 region has the DNA TGTGCCAGCAGCTTAGTGAGACAGGGCGATAACTATGGCTACACCTTC.